The 25 T cell receptor beta chains given below trace back to one sample, sequenced in a study of T cell changes during pregnancy in multiple sclerosis. Assay: immunoSEQ multiplex PCR; the TCRdb copy retains only in-frame clones and omits some. The sample includes over 25,000 clones, roughly nine tenths of them seen just once. The source was CD8+ T cells from peripheral blood mononuclear cells, collected before pregnancy. All receptors derive from a female donor with multiple sclerosis, enrolled in a pregnancy study.

The chain recombines TRBV18 with TRBJ2-5, with 7 bases that match TRBD2. Trimming at V came to 2 bases and at J to 3 bases, leaving 6 bases not matched to a gene. The CDR3 consists of 15 residues. The germline CDR1 and CDR2 sequences are KGHSH and LQKENI. CDR3 region: CASSPWMAGEETQYF. DNA for the CDR3: TGTGCCAGCTCACCATGGATGGCGGGAGAAGAGACCCAGTACTTC.

The chain employs TRBV27 and TRBJ2-1, with 10 bases that match TRBD2. V shed 9 bases, J shed 1 base, and the junction held 12 bases outside the gene matches. Germline V gene data show CDR1 as MNHEY and CDR2 as SMNVEV (reference sequence). The CDR3 runs 17 residues. CDR3 region: CARGLSGGAWSYNEQFF. As DNA, the CDR3 is TGTGCCAGAGGGTTGAGCGGGGGGGCTTGGTCCTACAATGAGCAGTTCTTC.

The V gene is TRBV19, the J gene TRBJ1-4; D unresolved. V was pared by 7 bases and J by 2 bases, with 11 bases between. The CDR3 length is 14 residues. The germline V gene encodes CDR1 LNHDA and CDR2 SQIVND (reference sequence). DNA for the CDR3: TGTGCCAGTATGGAGGGTTTCACTAATGAAAAACTGTTTTTT. Residues: CASMEGFTNEKLFF.

Of note for this clone: Other DNA sequences in this specimen translate into the identical CDR3. V and J are TRBV9 and TRBJ2-5; 7 bases are shared with TRBD1. Trimming took 3 bases from V and 1 from J; bases not matched to a gene: 3. The CDR3 contains 14 residues. Germline CDR1 is SGDLS and CDR2 is YYNGEE. The DNA of the CDR3 is TGTGCCAGCAGCGCCTGGGACAGCCAAGAGACCCAGTACTTC. It codes for CASSAWDSQETQYF.

This clone was seen a few times. J is TRBJ1-6 and V is TRBV30; D is unclear. V dropped 2 bases and J dropped 7 bases, with 3 bases sitting between them. CDR3 size: 11 residues. Germline CDR1 and CDR2: GTSNPN and SVGIG (reference sequence). The CDR3 nucleotides read TGTGCCTGGAGTAGCAATTCACCCCTCCACTTT. The encoded protein is CAWSSNSPLHF.

The chain uses TRBV5-4 and TRBJ1-3, with D unclear. CDR3 length equals 15 residues. With 4 bases removed from V and 0 bases from J, the gap between germline ends came to 11 bases. The germline V gene has CDR1 SGHNT and CDR2 YYREEE (reference sequence). The DNA for the CDR3 is TGTGCCAGCAGCGCCGGACTATTCTCTGGAAACACCATATATTTT. The encoded protein is CASSAGLFSGNTIYF. Supplemented by reference TRBV5-4 and TRBJ1-3, the full variable domain reads ETGVTQSPTHLIKTRGQQVTLRCSSQSGHNTVSWYQQALGQGPQFIFQYYREEENGRGNFPPRFSGLQFPNYSSELNVNALELDDSALYLCASSAGLFSGNTIYFGEGSWLTVV.

CDR3 sequence reads: CASSRNARAGETQYF. The CDR3 DNA follows: TGTGCCAGCAGCCGAAACGCCCGGGCGGGAGAGACCCAGTACTTC. The V and J genes are TRBV7-2 and TRBJ2-5, with D perhaps TRBD2 (5 bases). V lost 5 bases, J lost 4 bases, and 17 bases lay in between. Germline CDR1 is SGHTA and CDR2 is FQGNSA. The CDR3 totals 15 residues. The whole variable domain, remainder taken from reference TRBV7-2 and TRBJ2-5, is GAGVSQSPSNKVTEKGKDVELRCDPISGHTALYWYRQSLGQGLEFLIYFQGNSAPDKSGLPSDRFSAERTGGSVSTLTIQRTQQEDSAVYLCASSRNARAGETQYFGPGTRLLVL.

A few counts support this clone. The rearrangement links TRBV30 to TRBJ1-1; 7 bases agree with TRBD1. The germline V gene has CDR1 GTSNPN and CDR2 SVGIG (reference sequence). Losses at the gene ends were 3 bases for V and 5 bases for J; bases not matched to a gene: 6. CDR3 length equals 13 residues. CDR3 nucleotide sequence: TGTGCCTGGAGAGGACAGGATTGGACTGAAGCTTTCTTT. As protein: CAWRGQDWTEAFF. The full variable domain, rest sourced from reference TRBV30 and TRBJ1-1, is SQTIHQWPATLVQPVGSPLSLECTVEGTSNPNLYWYRQAAGRGLQLLFYSVGIGQISSEVPQNLSASRPQDRQFILSSKKLLLSDSGFYLCAWRGQDWTEAFFGQGTRLTVV.

This clone occurred once. The J gene is TRBJ2-7, the V gene TRBV6-1; 7 bases align to TRBD2. Germline lookup yields CDR1 MNHNS and CDR2 SASEGT. This CDR3 has 16 amino acids. The V and J ends lost 4 bases and 0 bases, in that order; junction bases with no gene match: 9. CDR3 coding DNA: TGTGCCAGCAGTGTGGGGAGGGGACCGAGCTCCTACGAGCAGTACTTC. Its translation is CASSVGRGPSSYEQYF.

The rearrangement uses TRBV6-1 and TRBJ2-3; 8 nucleotides line up with TRBD2. The V segment lost 11 bases and the J segment 3 bases; nucleotides outside the gene matches: 10. This CDR3 is 14 amino acids long. Germline assignment: CDR1 MNHNS and CDR2 SASEGT. CDR3 DNA sequence: TGTGCCGGCGCTGCGGCTAGCGGGACAGATACGCAGTATTTT. Its translation is CAGAAASGTDTQYF.

The V call is TRBV6-5, the J call TRBJ2-1; perhaps TRBD2 as D (6 bases). Looked up from germline, CDR1 is MNHEY and CDR2 is SVGAGI. The V and J ends lost 1 base and 4 bases respectively, with 11 bases between them. The CDR3 has 15 residues. The DNA of the CDR3 is TGTGCCAGCAGTTACTTTGGCGGGGATTACAATGAGCAGTTCTTC. Translation gives CASSYFGGDYNEQFF.

This rearrangement joins TRBV21-1 to TRBJ2-5; the DNA was not used to check the table's D call, TRBD1. TRBV21-1 is tagged as a pseudogene. The CDR3 length is 14 residues. In DNA, the CDR3 is TGTGCCAGCAGCACGGAAGGGGGCTGTGAGACCCAGTACTTC. Translating gives CASSTEGGCETQYF.

The chain combines TRBV5-4 with TRBJ1-2; D ambiguous. The CDR3 loop spans 13 amino acids. The V gene lost 7 bases and the J gene lost 4 bases, with 14 bases spanning the gap. The germline gives CDR1 SGHNT, CDR2 YYREEE (reference sequence). CDR3 loop: CASGTWALYGYTF. The CDR3 DNA follows: TGTGCCAGCGGAACCTGGGCCCTCTATGGCTACACCTTC.

The J gene is TRBJ1-4, the V gene TRBV4-1; D remains unclear. Trimming left V 3 bases short and J 4 bases short, with 12 bases between. Germline V gives CDR1 MGHRA, CDR2 YSYEKL. This CDR3 spans 15 amino acids. Here the CDR3 DNA reads TGCGCCAGCAGCCAGAACAGAGATTATAATGAAAAACTGTTTTTT. It is translated as CASSQNRDYNEKLFF.

J is TRBJ2-3 and V is TRBV9, with 9 positions matching TRBD1. The CDR3 spans 16 residues. CDR1 is SGDLS and CDR2 is YYNGEE in the germline V gene. Unmatched junction bases numbered 3, after V lost 0 bases and J lost 1 base. The CDR3 sequence: CASSVGWTGGTDTQYF. CDR3 sequence (DNA): TGTGCCAGCAGCGTAGGCTGGACAGGGGGCACAGATACGCAGTATTTT.

The rearrangement uses TRBV28 and TRBJ1-2, with TRBD1 matching over 8 bases. The J segment lost 2 bases and the V segment lost 6 bases, leaving 14 bases of the junction unmatched. Germline V CDR1 and CDR2: MDHEN, SYDVKM. This CDR3 is 17 amino acids long. CDR3 in DNA: TGTGCCAGCAGCCCCGAGACAGGGGCTCAGGTAAACTATGGCTACACCTTC. Translated, it gives CASSPETGAQVNYGYTF.

The chain employs TRBV13 and TRBJ1-6; TRBD1 is a possible D gene (6 bases). The CDR3 is 15 residues long. Germline CDR1 reads PRHDT; CDR2 reads FYEKMQ (reference sequence). V lost 5 bases, J lost 9 bases, and 17 bases lay in between. For the CDR3, the DNA is TGTGCCAGCAGCGGAATACAGGGATCGGGTTCACCCCTCCACTTT. Protein product: CASSGIQGSGSPLHF.

The rearrangement joins TRBV29-1 to TRBJ1-2, with 8 nucleotides matching TRBD1. Germline V gene lookup returns CDR1 SQVTM and CDR2 ANQGSEA. This CDR3 is 14 amino acids long. The V gene end was trimmed by 2 bases and the J gene end by 9 bases; junction bases not matched to a gene: 11. DNA for the CDR3: TGCAGCGTTGAAACCCCGACAGGGGTTGGTAGCTACACCTTC. This codes for CSVETPTGVGSYTF.

This clone was counted a few times. The CDR3 is CASSLVRGNEQYF. CDR3 DNA sequence: TGTGCCAGCAGTTTGGTCAGGGGCAACGAGCAGTACTTC. This sequence joins TRBV27 and TRBJ2-7; possibly TRBD1 for D (6 bases). V lost 3 bases, J lost 5 bases, and 11 bases lay in between. This CDR3 has 13 amino acids. CDR1 is MNHEY, CDR2 SMNVEV, per germline (reference sequence).

The chain recombines TRBV4-3 with TRBJ1-2, with TRBD1 matching over 8 bases. Germline V gene data show CDR1 as LGHNA and CDR2 as YSLEER. V lost 3 bases and J lost 2; bases outside the gene matches: 2. This CDR3 is built from 14 residues. The CDR3 loop is CASSHYRGNYGYTF. CDR3 nucleotide sequence: TGCGCCAGCAGCCACTACAGGGGGAACTATGGCTACACCTTC.

This rearrangement joins TRBV4-1 to TRBJ2-1, with 7 bases fitting TRBD2. This CDR3 comprises 16 residues. Germline CDR1 and CDR2: MGHRA and YSYEKL. V shed 1 base, J shed 5 bases, and the junction held 8 bases outside the gene matches. The CDR3 DNA reads as TGCGCCAGCAGCCAAGTTGGGGGGGAATTCAACAATGAGCAGTTCTTC. Encoded protein: CASSQVGGEFNNEQFF.

This rearrangement joins TRBV18 to TRBJ2-1, with D tentatively TRBD1 (6 bases). Per germline, CDR1 KGHSH and CDR2 LQKENI. The length of the CDR3 is 16 residues. Between the trimmed V and J ends, which lost 4 bases and 7 bases, there was a span of 20 bases. CDR3 nucleotide sequence: TGTGCCAGCTCACTCACTGATCCGGAAGGGGGTAATGAGCAGTTCTTC. Protein product: CASSLTDPEGGNEQFF.

The chain joins TRBV19 to TRBJ2-3; D uncertain. Germline V gene sequence: CDR1 LNHDA, CDR2 SQIVND (reference sequence). The CDR3 has 13 residues. The V end lost 5 bases, the J end lost 2 bases, and 8 bases lay between the germline ends. CDR3 residues: CASSGLNTDTQYF. CDR3 sequence (DNA): TGTGCCAGTAGTGGCTTAAACACAGATACGCAGTATTTT.

The chain employs TRBV5-1 and TRBJ2-1, with 7 bases aligning to TRBD1. Germline V lookup: CDR1 SGHRS, CDR2 YFSETQ. The V gene end was trimmed by 4 bases and the J gene end by 2 bases; junction bases not matched to a gene: 6. The CDR3 loop spans 15 amino acids. CDR3 amino acids: CASSHRDRAYNEQFF. The CDR3 coding sequence is TGCGCCAGCAGCCACCGGGACAGAGCCTACAATGAGCAGTTCTTC.

The table lists this clone with a count of one. This sequence joins TRBV14 and TRBJ2-2; tentatively, D is TRBD1 (6 bases). CDR3 length equals 16 residues. CDR1 and CDR2 from the germline V gene are SGHDN and FVKESK. Trimming took 1 base from V and 7 from J, leaving 16 bases between them. The CDR3: CASSQVPAGADGELFF. The CDR3 DNA reads as TGTGCCAGCAGCCAAGTGCCTGCAGGGGCAGACGGGGAGCTGTTTTTT. The full variable domain, rest sourced from reference TRBV14 and TRBJ2-2, is EAGVTQFPSHSVIEKGQTVTLRCDPISGHDNLYWYRRVMGKEIKFLLHFVKESKQDESGMPNNRFLAERTGGTYSTLKVQPAELEDSGVYFCASSQVPAGADGELFFGEGSRLTVL.